This is a list of T cell receptor beta chains from one sample in a study of T cell responses to AZD1222 COVID-19 vaccine. The protocol was immunoSEQ multiplex PCR, while the TCRdb copy is restricted to in-frame clones and leaves out a portion. The sample lists some 180,000 clones, almost 90% seen once, with roughly 0.5% in the top ten. This specimen consisted of peripheral blood, obtained on day 0 of AZD1222 vaccination. These receptors were obtained from an adult in good health. CDR3s include the opening cysteine and the closing phenylalanine or tryptophan.

j_call v_call cdr3_aa
TRBJ2-5 TRBV9 CASSVGGTRGETQYF
TRBJ1-5 TRBV28 CASSRTGTGGIQPQHF
TRBJ2-1 TRBV4-1 CASSQSYGNEQFF
TRBJ2-7 TRBV30 CAWSSAGVKEQYF
TRBJ2-5 TRBV6-5 CATRGTSGAETQYF
TRBJ1-5 TRBV19 CASSMLGRQPQHF
TRBJ2-3 TRBV27 CASKRLAGTSTDTQYF
TRBJ1-5 TRBV7-2 CASRSNRGGNQPQHF
TRBJ1-5 TRBV11-2 CASSLAGGSQPQHF
TRBJ2-6 TRBV7-3 CASRLGQGTSGANVLTF
TRBJ1-3 TRBV15 CATSRDSLGMNSGNTIYF
TRBJ1-1 TRBV27 CASSYLAGGYTEAFF
TRBJ2-7 TRBV4-2 CASSQAGDYEQYF